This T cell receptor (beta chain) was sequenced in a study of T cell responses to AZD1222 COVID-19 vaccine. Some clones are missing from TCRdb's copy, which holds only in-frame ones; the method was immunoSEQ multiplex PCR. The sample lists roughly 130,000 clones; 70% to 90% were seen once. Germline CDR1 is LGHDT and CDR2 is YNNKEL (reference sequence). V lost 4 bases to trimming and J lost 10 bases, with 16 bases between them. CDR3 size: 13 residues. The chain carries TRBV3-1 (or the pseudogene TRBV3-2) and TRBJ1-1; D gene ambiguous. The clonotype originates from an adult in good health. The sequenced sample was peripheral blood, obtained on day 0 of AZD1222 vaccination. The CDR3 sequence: CASSLGPTTGAFF. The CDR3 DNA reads TGTGCCAGCAGCCTAGGGCCCACGACGGGAGCTTTCTTT.